Shown below are 24 T cell receptor beta chains from a single sample sequenced in a study of T cell repertoires in cytomegalovirus infection. In TCRdb, the reads were re-called with MiXCR into one record per CDR3 protein. Of fewer than 250,000 distinct CDR3 sequences listed, roughly 12% are singletons. Material: PBMCs. The source is a human donor in good health (CMV status not recorded). Some clones in this sample may be carry-over from other donors' samples.

This chain uses TRBV4-3 with TRBJ1-6; D remains ambiguous. CDR1 and CDR2 (germline): LGHNA, YSLEER. This CDR3 has 14 residues. V was cut by 1 base and J by 10 bases, with 11 bases left in between. In nucleotides, the CDR3 is TGCGCCAGCAGCCAAGTCGGACCCCAGTCACCCCTCCACTTT. Encoded protein: CASSQVGPQSPLHF.

This clonotype was picked up many times. The chain is built from TRBV7-9 and TRBJ2-3; TRBD2 matches at 9 bases. The CDR3 has 16 residues. From germline, CDR1 is SEHNR and CDR2 FQNEAQ (reference sequence). The junction had 8 bases not matched to a gene; V was cut back by 1 base and J by 6 bases. This CDR3 is CASSLGVLAGMDTQYF. CDR3 coding DNA: TGTGCCAGCAGCTTAGGTGTCCTAGCGGGAATGGATACGCAGTATTTT.

The sample holds many counts of this clonotype. The chain couples TRBV7-2 to TRBJ1-2; maybe TRBD1 (6 bases). Germline V gene lookup returns CDR1 SGHTA and CDR2 FQGNSA. Trimming removed 4 bases from V and 4 bases from J, with 10 bases in between. The CDR3 has 13 amino acids. CDR3 DNA sequence: TGTGCCAGCAGCTCCGGGGGCTTCTATGGCTACACCTTC. Translating it yields CASSSGGFYGYTF.

This clonotype was seen repeatedly, ten times or more. The junction departs from the called germline gene at one end, perhaps through a read error. CDR3 bases: TGTGCCAGCAGCCGGGACAGCGAGTACCAAGGGACCCAGTACTTC. Translation gives CASSRDSEYQGTQYF. The chain recombines TRBV7-9 with TRBJ2-5, with 7 bases fitting TRBD1. The germline V gene encodes CDR1 SEHNR and CDR2 FQNEAQ (reference sequence). The CDR3 totals 15 residues. Supplemented by reference TRBV7-9 and TRBJ2-5, the full variable domain reads DTGVSQNPRHKITKRGQNVTFRCDPISEHNRLYWYRQTLGQGPEFLTYFQNEAQLEKSRLLSDRFSAERPKGSFSTLEIQRTEQGDSAMYLCASSRDSEYQGTQYFGPGTRLLVL.

There are a few counts of this clonotype. The gene calls are TRBV7-9 and TRBJ1-1; 10 bases agree with TRBD1. CDR1 and CDR2 (germline): SEHNR, FQNEAQ (reference sequence). The CDR3 runs 15 residues. Losses at the gene ends were 6 bases for V and 7 bases for J; bases not matched to a gene: 11. The CDR3 sequence: CASSHGQGGFGEAFF. The DNA of the CDR3 is TGTGCCAGCAGTCACGGACAGGGGGGGTTTGGTGAAGCTTTCTTT.

This clonotype was seen many times. The V call is TRBV4-2, the J call TRBJ2-5, with 7 bases lining up with TRBD1. CDR3 size: 16 residues. V dropped 4 bases and J dropped 0; count of bases not matched to a gene: 8. Germline V gives CDR1 LGHNA, CDR2 YNFKEQ. The CDR3 nucleotides read TGTGCCAGCAGCCGACAGGGCTCAGGGAACCAAGAGACCCAGTACTTC. Translating it yields CASSRQGSGNQETQYF.

This chain links TRBV7-8 with TRBJ1-4, with D perhaps TRBD1 (5 bases). CDR3 length equals 15 residues. V shed 4 bases and J shed 8 bases, with 17 bases lying between them. The germline V gene encodes CDR1 SGHVS and CDR2 FQNEAQ. Written as DNA, the CDR3 is TGTGCCAGCAGCTCCCAGGGAAGAGTGGAAGAAAAACTGTTTTTT. It yields the protein CASSSQGRVEEKLFF.

This clonotype was detected only a few times. J is TRBJ2-5 and V is TRBV5-5, with 7 bases fitting TRBD1. The trim removed 4 bases at V and 4 bases at J, leaving 7 bases unmatched. The germline V gene encodes CDR1 SGHKS and CDR2 YYEKEE (reference sequence). The CDR3 has 14 amino acids. Here the CDR3 DNA reads TGTGCCAGCAGCCGGGGACAGTTGAGAGAGACCCAGTACTTC. It codes for CASSRGQLRETQYF.

This clonotype showed up just a few times. The gene calls are TRBV24-1 and TRBJ1-4, with D possibly matching TRBD1 (6 bases). The CDR3 totals 15 residues. V was trimmed by 2 bases and J by 4 bases, leaving 10 bases between them. Germline CDR1 is KGHDR and CDR2 is SFDVKD. CDR3 in amino acids: CATSDWGHGNEKLFF. For the CDR3, the DNA is TGTGCCACCAGTGATTGGGGGCATGGTAATGAAAAACTGTTTTTT.

The chain is built from TRBV6-2 or TRBV6-3 and TRBJ1-3; 9 bases are a match to TRBD1. The CDR3 contains 15 residues. Per germline, CDR1 MNHEY and CDR2 SVGEGT. J lost 2 bases, V lost 6 bases, and 5 bases had no gene match. CDR3 sequence (DNA): TGTGCCAGCAGAGGACAGGGGAATCCTGGAAACACCATATATTTT. It is translated as CASRGQGNPGNTIYF.

This clonotype appeared many times. The chain is built from TRBV11-3 and TRBJ2-5; possibly TRBD2 for D (7 bases). V shed 4 bases and J shed 5 bases, with 14 bases lying between them. From germline, CDR1 is SGHNT and CDR2 YENEEA. The CDR3 sequence is 14 residues long. The CDR3 reads CASSSAGRGETQYF. CDR3 coding DNA: TGTGCCAGCAGCTCAGCAGGGAGGGGGGAGACCCAGTACTTC.

As concerns this clonotype: One end of the junction varies from germline; a read error may be responsible. The chain couples TRBV5-5 to TRBJ2-3; D is unresolved. Germline V gene lookup returns CDR1 SGHKS and CDR2 YYEKEE (reference sequence). This CDR3 spans 15 amino acids. DNA of the CDR3: TGTGTCAGCAGCCCGCTAGTGGCAAACACAGATACGCAGTATTTT. Its protein product is CVSSPLVANTDTQYF.

This clonotype was found many times. CDR3 bases: TGCAGTGCTTGGGACAGGGTGGCAGATACGCAGTATTTT. Translation: CSAWDRVADTQYF. This sequence joins TRBV20-1 and TRBJ2-3; TRBD1 aligns across 9 bases. Germline CDR1 is DFQATT and CDR2 is SNEGSKA (reference sequence). V lost 5 bases to trimming and J lost 4 bases; unmatched junction nucleotides: 4. This CDR3 has 13 residues.

In this sample, this clonotype turned up a few times. The chain recombines TRBV6-5 with TRBJ1-2; maybe TRBD1 (6 bases). The V gene lost 0 bases and the J gene lost 5 bases, with 13 bases spanning the gap. CDR1 and CDR2 (germline): MNHEY, SVGAGI. This CDR3 region has 15 residues. CDR3 nucleotide sequence: TGTGCCAGCAGTTACTCTTGGGGGGCGGAGTATGGCTACACCTTC. Translating gives CASSYSWGAEYGYTF.

The chain carries TRBV7-2 and TRBJ2-7; D gene uncertain. The CDR3 is made up of 14 amino acids. Germline V gene data show CDR1 as SGHTA and CDR2 as FQGNSA. The CDR3 DNA is TGTGCCAGCAGCTTCATGGGCAGGACCTACGATCAGTACGTC. Its translation: CASSFMGRTYDQYV.

V and J are TRBV2 and TRBJ1-4; 7 positions agree with TRBD1. The germline V gene encodes CDR1 SNHLY and CDR2 FYNNEI. The CDR3 runs 14 residues. The V and J ends lost 6 bases and 6 bases, in that order; junction bases with no gene match: 7. In nucleotides, the CDR3 is TGTGCCAGCAGGGCAGGGGGGGTAGATGAAAAACTGTTTTTT. It encodes CASRAGGVDEKLFF.

This clonotype was observed many times. V usage is TRBV6-2 or TRBV6-3 and J usage is TRBJ2-2; 8 nucleotides align to TRBD2. The CDR3 has 15 residues. Trimming took 5 bases from V and 4 from J; bases not matched to a gene: 6. Germline-derived CDR1 and CDR2 are MNHEY and SVGEGT. The CDR3, as DNA: TGTGCCAGCAGTATACTAGCGGCGGGCACCGGGGAGCTGTTTTTT. Its protein product is CASSILAAGTGELFF.

The V and J genes are TRBV7-2 and TRBJ2-3, with D perhaps TRBD1 (6 bases). Trimming took 3 bases from V and 0 from J, leaving 10 bases between them. The germline V gene encodes CDR1 SGHTA and CDR2 FQGNSA. The CDR3 contains 15 residues. The CDR3 region has the DNA TGTGCCAGCAGCTTGTCCGGACAGAGCACAGATACGCAGTATTTT. Translation: CASSLSGQSTDTQYF. Full variable domain (missing parts from reference TRBV7-2 and TRBJ2-3): GAGVSQSPSNKVTEKGKDVELRCDPISGHTALYWYRQSLGQGLEFLIYFQGNSAPDKSGLPSDRFSAERTGGSVSTLTIQRTQQEDSAVYLCASSLSGQSTDTQYFGPGTRLTVL.

This clonotype was recorded at least ten times. This chain joins TRBV11-3 and TRBJ2-3; 8 bases match TRBD2. V was clipped by 3 bases and J by 1 base; unmatched bases: 0. The CDR3 is made up of 14 amino acids. CDR1 SGHNT and CDR2 YENEEA come from the germline V gene. The chain's CDR3 is CASSLTSGTDTQYF. The DNA of the CDR3 is TGTGCCAGCAGCTTGACTAGCGGCACAGATACGCAGTATTTT.

This clonotype was seen more than once but under ten times. This chain uses TRBV5-1 with TRBJ2-3, with TRBD2 as a possible D gene (6 bases). From germline, CDR1 is SGHRS and CDR2 YFSETQ. CDR3 size: 15 residues. V lost 0 bases, J lost 2 bases, and 10 bases lay in between. CDR3 nucleotide sequence: TGCGCCAGCAGCTTGGAACTAGCCCCCACAGATACGCAGTATTTT. Translated: CASSLELAPTDTQYF.

The rearrangement links TRBV28 to TRBJ1-4; D call uncertain. Germline V gives CDR1 MDHEN, CDR2 SYDVKM. V lost 6 bases and J lost 7, with 12 bases in between. The CDR3 covers 13 residues. For the CDR3, the DNA is TGTGCCAGCAGCCCTTCTTCCGCTGAAAAACTGTTTTTT. Translation: CASSPSSAEKLFF. Supplemented by reference TRBV28 and TRBJ1-4, the full variable domain reads DVKVTQSSRYLVKRTGEKVFLECVQDMDHENMFWYRQDPGLGLRLIYFSYDVKMKEKGDIPEGYSVSREKKERFSLILESASTNQTSMYLCASSPSSAEKLFFGSGTQLSVL.

In its sample, this clonotype was seen many times. The genes are TRBV12-3 or TRBV12-4 and TRBJ2-5; D is ambiguous. The V gene lost 2 bases and the J gene lost 3 bases, with 4 bases spanning the gap. The CDR3 loop spans 12 amino acids. The CDR3 loop is CASSLSEETQYF. As DNA, the CDR3 is TGTGCCAGCAGTTTATCGGAAGAGACCCAGTACTTC.

In this sample, this clonotype turned up many times. The chain carries TRBV28 and TRBJ2-2; 12 nucleotides align to TRBD2. Looked up from germline, CDR1 is MDHEN and CDR2 is SYDVKM. CDR3 length: 15 amino acids. After removal of 5 bases from V and 4 bases from J, the junction contained 2 bases not matched to a gene. The CDR3 loop is CASSPLAGGTGELFF. The DNA for the CDR3 is TGTGCCAGCAGTCCACTAGCGGGGGGCACCGGGGAGCTGTTTTTT.

This clonotype was seen a few times. Here the CDR3 DNA reads TGCGCCAGCAGCTTGCGGGCCGGTACCTACGAGCAGTACTTC. Protein sequence: CASSLRAGTYEQYF. This sequence joins TRBV5-1 and TRBJ2-7; the D is unclear. The germline CDR1 and CDR2 sequences are SGHRS and YFSETQ. V was trimmed by 1 base and J by 2 bases, leaving 10 bases between them. The CDR3 is 14 amino acids.